The entry that follows covers one T cell receptor beta chain sequence. Its antigen is unknown. The time point was: cycle 4 day 1 (C4D1), after less than seven weeks of nivolumab. Autologous stem cell transplantation was followed by relapse in every patient, and brentuximab vedotin exposure varied. Best response was recorded as complete response, partial response or progressive disease. The CDR3 runs to 14 residues. With 4 bases removed from V and 1 base from J, the gap between germline ends came to 11 bases. In germline, CDR1 is SGDLS, CDR2 YYNGEE. Data came from immunoSEQ multiplex PCR; TCRdb stores just in-frame clones and leaves some out. The sample holds about 47,000 clones, 80% seen once. This sample is part of a study of PD-1 blockade in classical Hodgkin lymphoma. General observations from the study: Complete responders started with a diversity level that resembled newly diagnosed patients at baseline. What drove the repertoire differences, possibly disease activity or prior therapy, has not been defined. When set against healthy donors, newly diagnosed patients were reported to show lower baseline TCR diversity.

Sequenced here: peripheral blood mononuclear cells (PBMCs), sampled before the fourth cycle of nivolumab. The genes are TRBV9 and TRBJ1-1; no reliable D call. This TCR derives from a human donor with classical Hodgkin lymphoma. The CDR3: CASSPETGNTEAFF. In DNA, the CDR3 is TGTGCCAGCAGCCCCGAGACGGGGAACACTGAAGCTTTCTTT.